These 31 T cell receptor beta chains came from one sample sequenced in a study of blood T cells in healthy people across ages (dated by TCRdb to between 2014 and 2017). Libraries were prepared through 5' RACE. The reads were generated on an Illumina HiSeq 2500. A second PCR of roughly 7 to 11 cycles was performed with a sample-barcoded 5' primer and a J-beta primer mix. TCRdb reran the public reads through fastp at Q25 and MiXCR, keeping productive beta chains. A single entry per CDR3 protein holds the most common genes and DNA from its merged rows. The sample contains about 510,000 distinct CDR3 sequences, about 25% of them found a single time. Of the sample, 3% to 4.5% is held by the ten largest clones. These data are also associated with another study on T cells of mothers and their children.

The sequenced sample consisted of blood. Source of these receptors: a boy aged 2-15 years in good health.

The rearrangement links TRBV7-9 to TRBJ1-2; D perhaps matches TRBD1 (5 bases). This CDR3 has 14 amino acids. The V gene lost 3 bases and the J gene lost 8 bases, with 16 bases spanning the gap. Looked up from germline, CDR1 is SEHNR and CDR2 is FQNEAQ (reference sequence). This CDR3 is CASSLSRVPLGYTF. CDR3 nucleotides: TGTGCCAGCAGCTTGTCCAGGGTTCCTTTGGGCTACACCTTC. The entire variable domain, with the rest obtained from reference TRBV7-9 and TRBJ1-2, is as follows: DTGVSQNPRHKITKRGQNVTFRCDPISEHNRLYWYRQTLGQGPEFLTYFQNEAQLEKSRLLSDRFSAERPKGSFSTLEIQRTEQGDSAMYLCASSLSRVPLGYTFGSGTRLTVV.

This chain uses TRBV27 with TRBJ2-1; D is unclear. V was trimmed by 1 base and J by 0 bases, leaving 13 bases between them. The CDR3 consists of 17 residues. Germline V gene lookup returns CDR1 MNHEY and CDR2 SMNVEV (reference sequence). The CDR3 reads CASSLLGRPSSYNEQFF. The CDR3 nucleotides are TGTGCCAGCAGTTTATTAGGCAGGCCTAGCTCCTACAATGAGCAGTTCTTC.

Only a few counts were recorded for this clonotype. The chain combines TRBV6-1 with TRBJ1-5, with TRBD1 matching 11 bases. The V gene end was trimmed by 3 bases and the J gene end by 1 base; junction bases not matched to a gene: 8. From germline, CDR1 is MNHNS and CDR2 SASEGT. This CDR3 is built from 18 residues. The CDR3 sequence is CASSDGTGGLFSNQPQHF. In DNA, the CDR3 is TGTGCCAGCAGTGACGGGACAGGGGGTTTATTCAGCAATCAGCCCCAGCATTTT.

The genes are TRBV29-1 and TRBJ2-5; D perhaps matches TRBD1 (6 bases). The V and J ends lost 7 bases and 3 bases respectively, with 21 bases between them. Looked up from germline, CDR1 is SQVTM and CDR2 is ANQGSEA. The CDR3 extends over 15 amino acids. The CDR3 reads CSGREGVAFEETQYF. Here the CDR3 DNA reads TGCAGCGGCCGAGAGGGGGTCGCCTTCGAAGAGACCCAGTACTTC.

J is TRBJ2-7 and V is TRBV6-6; a weak D match, TRBD1 (6 bases). CDR3 length: 13 amino acids. V was trimmed by 8 bases and J by 0 bases, leaving 11 bases between them. CDR1 and CDR2 (germline): MNHNY, SVGAGI (reference sequence). The CDR3 DNA sequence: TGTGCCAGCCGGGACACAGGCTCCTACGAGCAGTACTTC. Its translation is CASRDTGSYEQYF.

This clonotype was seen only a few times. This chain joins TRBV4-1 and TRBJ2-1; D possibly corresponds to TRBD2 (5 bases). V lost 4 bases and J lost 8, with 15 bases in between. Germline CDR1 and CDR2: MGHRA and YSYEKL. The CDR3 contains 14 residues. The CDR3 loop reads CASSREPGSDEQFF. In DNA form, the CDR3 reads TGCGCCAGCAGCCGCGAACCGGGAAGCGATGAGCAGTTCTTC.

The chain is built from TRBV11-2 and TRBJ2-1; D not resolved. V lost 5 bases and J lost 6, with 11 bases in between. The CDR3 length is 13 residues. Per germline, CDR1 SGHAT and CDR2 FQNNGV. This chain's CDR3 is CASSRGPSNEQFF. For the CDR3, the DNA is TGTGCCAGCAGCCGCGGACCCTCCAATGAGCAGTTCTTC.

This clonotype was seen a few times. V and J are TRBV6-1 and TRBJ2-1, with a weak D call TRBD2 (6 bases). The last part of the DNA fits TRBJ2-5 better; the J call may be wrong. Germline loops: CDR1 MNHNS, CDR2 SASEGT. The CDR3 contains 12 residues. This CDR3 is CASSASASTQYF. CDR3 sequence (DNA): TGTGCCAGCAGCGCTAGCGCTTCGACCCAGTACTTC.

The genes are TRBV6-1 and TRBJ2-5, with 13 positions matching TRBD2. The DNA end is a closer match to TRBJ2-1, so the J assignment may be wrong. Germline CDR1 and CDR2: MNHNS and SASEGT. The CDR3 contains 16 residues. The CDR3 coding sequence is TGTGCCAGCAGTCGACCCGGGACTAGCGGGGTTAATGAGCAGTTCTTC. Its translation is CASSRPGTSGVNEQFF.

The chain combines TRBV29-1 with TRBJ2-5, with no clear D. This CDR3 contains 13 residues. Trimming took off 4 bases at V and 0 bases at J, with 9 bases between the two ends. Germline CDR1 SQVTM, CDR2 ANQGSEA. Written as DNA, the CDR3 is TGCAGCGTTGGGTCCGCCTACCAAGAGACCCAGTACTTC. This translates into CSVGSAYQETQYF. The full variable domain, completed using reference TRBV29-1 and TRBJ2-5, is SAVISQKPSRDICQRGTSLTIQCQVDSQVTMMFWYRQQPGQSLTLIATANQGSEATYESGFVIDKFPISRPNLTFSTLTVSNMSPEDSSIYLCSVGSAYQETQYFGPGTRLLVL.

The chain joins TRBV5-1 to TRBJ1-1, with D uncertain. Between the trimmed V and J ends, which lost 0 bases and 6 bases, there was a span of 12 bases. CDR3 length equals 14 residues. CDR1 and CDR2 from the germline V gene are SGHRS and YFSETQ. CDR3 in DNA: TGCGCCAGCAGCTTGGCCTCGGGGATTTCTGAAGCTTTCTTT. It translates to CASSLASGISEAFF.

This clonotype was counted only a few times. The V call is TRBV12-3 or TRBV12-4, the J call TRBJ1-1; no clear D. The CDR3 sequence is 15 residues long. V was shortened by 6 bases and J by 0 bases, with 14 bases between the two germline ends. The CDR3 is CASRSTLTMNTEAFF. DNA of the CDR3: TGTGCCAGCAGGTCGACCTTGACGATGAACACTGAAGCTTTCTTT.

The chain employs TRBV4-1 and TRBJ2-1; 13 bases fit TRBD2. The CDR3 has 17 amino acids. The V gene's germline CDR1 is MGHRA and CDR2 YSYEKL. V was pared by 3 bases and J by 6 bases, with 8 bases of the junction left unmatched. DNA of the CDR3: TGCGCCAGCAGCCACCAATTAACTAGCGGGAGGGCCAATGAGCAGTTCTTC. Amino acid sequence: CASSHQLTSGRANEQFF.

Concerning this clonotype: The junction and the germline gene differ at one end; a read error may be behind it. The chain combines TRBV6-1 with TRBJ1-1, with D tentatively TRBD1 (5 bases). The CDR3 totals 13 residues. Germline V gene sequence: CDR1 MNHNS, CDR2 SASEGT. CDR3: CASRGTADTEAFF. The CDR3 nucleotides are TGTGCCAGCAGGGGGACGGCCGACACTGAAGCCTTCTTT.

The chain carries TRBV5-4 and TRBJ2-5; 9 bases line up with TRBD2. Near its end, the DNA agrees better with TRBJ2-1, so the J call may be wrong. Per germline, CDR1 SGHNT and CDR2 YYREEE (reference sequence). This CDR3 has 15 amino acids. CDR3: CASSPQSGRYSEQFF. The CDR3 DNA reads TGTGCCAGCAGCCCTCAAAGCGGGAGGTATTCTGAGCAGTTCTTC.

The chain joins TRBV18 to TRBJ1-2, with TRBD1 as a possible D gene (5 bases). CDR1 and CDR2 from the germline V gene are KGHSH and LQKENI. V was clipped by 2 bases and J by 3 bases, with 22 bases between them. The CDR3 covers 18 residues. The CDR3 loop reads CASSPDPTSKSGDYGYTF. The CDR3, as DNA: TGTGCCAGCTCACCAGATCCGACTTCTAAATCGGGGGACTATGGCTACACCTTC.

This chain uses TRBV12-3 or TRBV12-4 with TRBJ1-2; 7 positions agree with TRBD1. The CDR3 has 14 residues. J lost 3 bases, V lost 5 bases, and 6 bases had no gene match. The CDR3 DNA reads as TGTGCCAGCAGTCTTTATCAGGGGGACTATGGCTACACCTTC. Protein sequence: CASSLYQGDYGYTF.

The count of this clonotype is one. A much larger clone lies one base from this, so it may be a read error. The chain links TRBV7-9 to TRBJ2-3; no clear D gene. In germline, CDR1 is SEHNR, CDR2 FQNEAQ (reference sequence). V dropped 4 bases and J dropped 6 bases, with 2 bases sitting between them. The CDR3 covers 10 residues. For the CDR3, the DNA is TGTGCCAGCAGCTGGGATACGCAGTATTTT. Its translation: CASSWDTQYF. The whole variable domain, remainder taken from reference TRBV7-9 and TRBJ2-3, is DTGVSQNPRHKITKRGQNVTFRCDPISEHNRLYWYRQTLGQGPEFLTYFQNEAQLEKSRLLSDRFSAERPKGSFSTLEIQRTEQGDSAMYLCASSWDTQYFGPGTRLTVL.

The gene calls are TRBV24-1 and TRBJ2-5; D uncertain. Germline V gene data show CDR1 as KGHDR and CDR2 as SFDVKD. The CDR3 contains 15 residues. V lost 3 bases and J lost 5, with 15 bases in between. The CDR3 region has the DNA TGTGCCACCAGTGATCCAGGATCGAAAAGGGAGACCCAGTACTTC. Translation gives CATSDPGSKRETQYF.

The genes are TRBV29-1 and TRBJ2-5; 7 bases are a match to TRBD1. The J call could be wrong; TRBJ2-1 is a better fit for the DNA end. This CDR3 has 12 residues. Germline V lookup: CDR1 SQVTM, CDR2 ANQGSEA. The chain's CDR3 is CSGVTGYNEQFF. The CDR3 coding sequence is TGCAGCGGGGTGACAGGGTACAATGAGCAGTTCTTC.

This clonotype has just a few counts. The CDR3 nucleotides are TGCAGCGTTGGTGATGGACAGTCGGACTATGGCTACACCTTC. Translating it yields CSVGDGQSDYGYTF. The chain recombines TRBV29-1 with TRBJ1-2; D is perhaps TRBD1 (6 bases). The CDR3 spans 14 residues. Trimming removed 4 bases at V and 3 bases at J, with 15 bases between. Germline V gene sequence: CDR1 SQVTM, CDR2 ANQGSEA. Together with reference TRBV29-1 and TRBJ1-2, the CDR3 gives the full variable domain: SAVISQKPSRDICQRGTSLTIQCQVDSQVTMMFWYRQQPGQSLTLIATANQGSEATYESGFVIDKFPISRPNLTFSTLTVSNMSPEDSSIYLCSVGDGQSDYGYTFGSGTRLTVV.

This clonotype was observed a handful of times. The V call is TRBV4-1, the J call TRBJ2-3; D gene uncertain. The length of the CDR3 is 17 residues. Deletions cut 3 bases from V and 1 base from J, with 17 bases between. Per the germline V gene, CDR1 is MGHRA and CDR2 is YSYEKL. CDR3 DNA: TGCGCCAGCAGCCATCAGATTTCCCGGGCCCGCACAGATACGCAGTATTTT. It specifies CASSHQISRARTDTQYF.

A few counts support this clonotype. The chain is built from TRBV4-3 and TRBJ1-2; 10 nucleotides align to TRBD1. The CDR3 is made up of 14 amino acids. With 11 bases clipped from V and 2 bases from J, the junction kept 8 bases outside the gene matches. The germline V gene encodes CDR1 LGHNA and CDR2 YSLEER. In nucleotides, the CDR3 is TGCGCCGGTCGCAGACAGGGGGCCAACTATGGCTACACCTTC. Protein sequence: CAGRRQGANYGYTF.

The table lists this clonotype with many counts. The CDR3 coding sequence is TGTGCCAGCAGCCCGGGACAGCGCTATAATGAAAAACTGTTTTTT. Translated, it gives CASSPGQRYNEKLFF. The chain employs TRBV7-2 and TRBJ1-4; 7 bases map to TRBD1. The ends lost 5 bases at V and 4 bases at J; junction bases unmatched: 7. The CDR3 has 15 amino acids. Germline CDR1 SGHTA, CDR2 FQGNSA.

The chain has TRBV6-6 and TRBJ2-5, with TRBD2 matching 8 bases. The J call may be in error: the DNA end matches TRBJ2-1 better. The CDR3 length is 15 residues. CDR1 and CDR2 (germline): MNHNY, SVGAGI (reference sequence). CDR3 amino acids: CASSRVAGMGNEQFF. The CDR3 DNA sequence: TGTGCCAGCAGTCGAGTAGCGGGAATGGGGAATGAGCAGTTCTTC.

This clonotype has just a few counts. One junction end disagrees with the germline gene, perhaps due to a read error. This chain connects TRBV7-9 to TRBJ2-5, with TRBD2 identical over 7 bases. The CDR3 extends over 16 amino acids. Germline V gene data show CDR1 as SEHNR and CDR2 as FQNEAQ (reference sequence). Here the CDR3 DNA reads TGTGCCAGTAGCTTAGACCCGGGACTATCCGTAGAGACCCAGTACTTC. Translating it yields CASSLDPGLSVETQYF.

The chain has TRBV28 and TRBJ2-3; no definite D call. The germline V and J ends were trimmed by 3 bases and 5 bases, with 9 bases remaining between them. The CDR3 runs to 13 residues. Per germline, CDR1 MDHEN and CDR2 SYDVKM. In DNA, the CDR3 is TGTGCCAGCAGTTTGGGTTGGGGAGATACGCAGTATTTT. Amino acid sequence: CASSLGWGDTQYF. The variable domain in full, completed from reference TRBV28 and TRBJ2-3, reads DVKVTQSSRYLVKRTGEKVFLECVQDMDHENMFWYRQDPGLGLRLIYFSYDVKMKEKGDIPEGYSVSREKKERFSLILESASTNQTSMYLCASSLGWGDTQYFGPGTRLTVL.

The genes are TRBV15 and TRBJ2-5; D is possibly TRBD2 (5 bases). Near its end, the DNA agrees better with TRBJ2-7, so the J call may be wrong. Germline CDR1 reads LNHNV; CDR2 reads YYDKDF (reference sequence). The CDR3 has 14 amino acids. The DNA of the CDR3 is TGTGCCACCAGCCGCCCAGGACTTCGAGACGAGCAGTACTTC. Translation gives CATSRPGLRDEQYF.

The chain combines TRBV19 with TRBJ2-1; 11 bases are a match to TRBD2. The CDR3 sequence is 20 residues long. Germline V gives CDR1 LNHDA, CDR2 SQIVND (reference sequence). Trimming took 5 bases from V and 5 from J; bases not matched to a gene: 20. This CDR3 reads CASSLGLAGLGRGSHNEQFF. The CDR3 region has the DNA TGTGCCAGTAGTCTAGGACTAGCGGGCCTAGGGCGAGGGTCACACAATGAGCAGTTCTTC.

This clonotype turned up a few times. The CDR3 coding sequence is TGTGCCAGCTCGGACCTTCGAACCGGGGAGCTGTTTTTT. Translated: CASSDLRTGELFF. This chain uses TRBV18 with TRBJ2-2; D gene uncertain. Germline CDR1 and CDR2: KGHSH and LQKENI. The CDR3 loop spans 13 amino acids. Deletions cut 6 bases from V and 5 bases from J, with 10 bases between.

This clonotype was seen a few times. The genes are TRBV7-9 and TRBJ2-5, with D perhaps matching TRBD1 (5 bases). The end of the DNA aligns better with TRBJ2-1, so the J call may be wrong. Germline V gene lookup returns CDR1 SEHNR and CDR2 FQNEAQ (reference sequence). This CDR3 contains 13 residues. The CDR3 reads CASSLDTGHEQFF. CDR3 in DNA: TGTGCCAGCAGCTTAGATACTGGACACGAGCAGTTCTTC.